These 7 T cell receptor beta chains were sequenced from one sample in a study of control samples from healthy donors and cancer patients. Using immunoSEQ multiplex PCR, the repertoire was profiled, and TCRdb retains in-frame clones only, with some absent. The sample comprises around 100,000 clones, more than 75% of which are singletons, and about a sixth rests with the top ten. The sequenced sample was blood. These receptor sequences come from a woman aged 45-60 years in good health.

A single count supports this clone. The gene calls are TRBV7-3 and TRBJ2-1; 7 positions agree with TRBD2. The CDR3 has 16 residues. Germline lookup yields CDR1 SGHTA and CDR2 FQGTGA. V lost 5 bases and J lost 9; bases outside the gene matches: 16. The CDR3, as DNA: TGTGCCAGCAGCCCCCATGGGGGGGGTCCAGGTAGTGAGCAGTTCTTC. Encoded protein: CASSPHGGGPGSEQFF.

The chain employs TRBV6-5 and TRBJ2-3; D gene unclear. Per germline, CDR1 MNHEY and CDR2 SVGAGI. CDR3 length: 10 amino acids. Trimming left V 8 bases short and J 6 bases short, with 6 bases between. The CDR3 sequence: CASGVDTQYF. The CDR3 DNA reads TGTGCCAGCGGGGTCGATACGCAGTATTTT.

The chain has TRBV25-1 and TRBJ2-5; 8 nucleotides match TRBD1. With 3 bases clipped from V and 5 bases from J, the junction kept 8 bases outside the gene matches. Germline values: CDR1 MGHDK, CDR2 SYGVNS. The length of the CDR3 is 15 residues. The DNA for the CDR3 is TGTGCCAGCAGTGATCGACAGGGGATAATGGAGACCCAGTACTTC. This codes for CASSDRQGIMETQYF.

CDR3 bases: TGTGCCGGTGGGGGAGGGGGTGAAGCTTTCTTT. Translating it yields CAGGGGGEAFF. The chain joins TRBV7-4 to TRBJ1-1; perhaps TRBD1 as D (6 bases). V was pared by 11 bases and J by 7 bases, with 14 bases between. The CDR3 loop spans 11 amino acids. Looked up from germline, CDR1 is SGHVT and CDR2 is SQSDAQ.

This sequence joins TRBV4-1 and TRBJ1-4; possibly TRBD1 for D (5 bases). CDR1 and CDR2 from the germline V gene are MGHRA and YSYEKL. V was shortened by 0 bases and J by 3 bases, with 20 bases between the two germline ends. The CDR3 has 19 residues. The CDR3 region is CASSQEGKFGGASNEKLFF. The CDR3 DNA reads TGCGCCAGCAGCCAAGAAGGAAAATTCGGGGGAGCTTCTAATGAAAAACTGTTTTTT.

The CDR3 protein is CASSSSGRGTSTDTQYF. The CDR3 DNA reads as TGTGCCAGTAGTTCTAGCGGGAGAGGGACTAGCACAGATACGCAGTATTTT. The chain carries TRBV19 and TRBJ2-3, with 10 nucleotides matching TRBD2. The CDR3 is 17 residues long. CDR1 LNHDA and CDR2 SQIVND come from the germline V gene (reference sequence). V dropped 5 bases and J dropped 0; count of bases not matched to a gene: 8.

The chain combines TRBV11-2 with TRBJ2-3; a possible D gene is TRBD2 (5 bases). Deletions cut 4 bases from V and 3 bases from J, with 11 bases between. Per germline, CDR1 SGHAT and CDR2 FQNNGV. CDR3 length: 14 residues. The CDR3 DNA sequence: TGTGCCAGCAGCTCCAGCCGCGGGACAGATACGCAGTATTTT. Encoded protein: CASSSSRGTDTQYF.